The present TCR beta chain was sequenced within a study of OX40 agonist ivuxolimab in advanced cancers. Study in general: Ivuxolimab was administered intravenously to patients at 0.01 to 10 mg/kg every 2 weeks. Dose-escalation subjects each had hepatocellular carcinoma, melanoma, renal cell or head and neck cancer. Participants could have had prior anti-PD-1, anti-PD-L1 or anti-CTLA-4 therapy, and less than 45% had some.

Assay: immunoSEQ multiplex PCR; the TCRdb copy retains only in-frame clones and omits some. The sample consists of more than 75,000 clones, approximately 80% of them appearing once. The CDR3 consists of 15 residues. The germline gives CDR1 MNHEY, CDR2 SVGAGI. V trimming: 2 bases; J trimming: 6 bases; junction bases outside the gene matches: 8. Researchers took blood at baseline, on cycle 4 day 1, and on cycle 7 day 1. The genes are TRBV6-5 and TRBJ2-3; TRBD1 matches at 7 bases. This sequence originates from an adult with an advanced solid tumor such as melanoma, head and neck, liver or kidney cancer. Here the sequenced sample was CD4+ or CD8+ T cells sorted from blood, taken in a trial of the OX40 agonist ivuxolimab. CDR3 loop: CASSYATGLWDTQYF. CDR3 sequence (DNA): TGTGCCAGCAGTTACGCGACAGGGCTCTGGGATACGCAGTATTTT.